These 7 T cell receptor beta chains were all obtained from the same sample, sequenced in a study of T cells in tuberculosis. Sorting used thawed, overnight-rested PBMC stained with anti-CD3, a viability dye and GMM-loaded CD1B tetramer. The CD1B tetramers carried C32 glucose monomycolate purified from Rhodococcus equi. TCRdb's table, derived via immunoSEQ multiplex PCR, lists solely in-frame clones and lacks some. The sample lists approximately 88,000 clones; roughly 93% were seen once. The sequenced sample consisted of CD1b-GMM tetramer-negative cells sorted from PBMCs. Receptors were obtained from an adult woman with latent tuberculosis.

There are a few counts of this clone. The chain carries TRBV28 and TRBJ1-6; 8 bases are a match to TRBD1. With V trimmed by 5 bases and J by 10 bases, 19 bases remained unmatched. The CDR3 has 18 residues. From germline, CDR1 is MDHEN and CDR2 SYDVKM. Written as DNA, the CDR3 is TGTGCCAGCAGTATAATAACCCCGGGGACAGGTCTTTGGTCACCCCTCCACTTT. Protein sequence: CASSIITPGTGLWSPLHF.

The CDR3 reads CASSPHGGNEQFF. The CDR3 DNA is TGTGCCAGCAGCCCCCACGGCGGCAATGAGCAGTTCTTC. The chain links TRBV9 to TRBJ2-1; D is unresolved. V was shortened by 4 bases and J by 6 bases, with 11 bases between the two germline ends. This CDR3 has 13 amino acids. CDR1 and CDR2 from the germline V gene are SGDLS and YYNGEE.

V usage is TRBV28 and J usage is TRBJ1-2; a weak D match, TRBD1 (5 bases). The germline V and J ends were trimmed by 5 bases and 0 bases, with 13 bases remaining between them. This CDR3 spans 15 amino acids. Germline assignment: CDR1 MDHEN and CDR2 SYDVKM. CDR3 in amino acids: CASSAGGLANYGYTF. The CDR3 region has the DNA TGTGCCAGCAGTGCCGGGGGACTAGCTAACTATGGCTACACCTTC.

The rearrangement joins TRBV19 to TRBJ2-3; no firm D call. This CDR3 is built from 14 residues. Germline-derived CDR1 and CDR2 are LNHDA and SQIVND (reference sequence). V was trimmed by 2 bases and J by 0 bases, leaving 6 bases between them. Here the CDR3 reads CASSILSSTDTQYF. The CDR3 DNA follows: TGTGCCAGTAGTATATTGTCTAGCACAGATACGCAGTATTTT. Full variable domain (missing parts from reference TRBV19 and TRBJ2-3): DGGITQSPKYLFRKEGQNVTLSCEQNLNHDAMYWYRQDPGQGLRLIYYSQIVNDFQKGDIAEGYSVSREKKESFPLTVTSAQKNPTAFYLCASSILSSTDTQYFGPGTRLTVL.

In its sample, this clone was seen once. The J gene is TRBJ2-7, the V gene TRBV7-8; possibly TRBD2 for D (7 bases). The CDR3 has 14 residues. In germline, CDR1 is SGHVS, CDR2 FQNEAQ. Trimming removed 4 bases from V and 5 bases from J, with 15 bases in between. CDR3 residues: CASSSWGGANEQYV. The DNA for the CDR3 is TGTGCCAGCAGCTCTTGGGGGGGGGCGAACGAGCAGTACGTC.

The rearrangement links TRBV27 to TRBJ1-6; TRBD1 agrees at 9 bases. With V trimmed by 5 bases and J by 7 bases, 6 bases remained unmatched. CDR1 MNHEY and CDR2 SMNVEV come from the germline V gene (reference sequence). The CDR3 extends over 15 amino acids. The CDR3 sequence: CASSPTGQGNSPLHF. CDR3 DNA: TGTGCCAGCAGTCCAACAGGACAGGGGAATTCACCCCTCCACTTT.

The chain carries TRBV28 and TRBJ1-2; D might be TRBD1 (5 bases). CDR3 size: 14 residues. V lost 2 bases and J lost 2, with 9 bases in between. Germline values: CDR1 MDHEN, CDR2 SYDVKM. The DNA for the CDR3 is TGTGCCAGCAGTTTAAAGGGGTCGAACTATGGCTACACCTTC. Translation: CASSLKGSNYGYTF.